The T cell receptor beta chain under discussion was sequenced for a study of read filtering for tumor transcriptome and immune sequencing (dated by TCRdb to between 2020 and 2021). Turning to the overall study: The cohort had around 16 male and approximately 15 female patients with a mean age of about 70 years, ranging from roughly 40 to 90. By revised international staging, 8 or 9 patients were R-ISS I, some 17 were R-ISS II and roughly seven were R-ISS III. After DNase treatment, whole-transcriptome libraries were prepared with the TruSeq RNA Access Library Prep Kit. Per sample, about 4.05 to 11 million TCR-region mapped reads were obtained with IR-seq, compared with only 85 to 1273 with RNA-seq. The study compared TCR repertoires from targeted immune repertoire sequencing and bulk whole-transcriptome sequencing run on the same bone marrow samples. A main aim was a read-filtering strategy for immune repertoire data, specifically whether clonotypes supported by a single read should be removed.

Bone marrow was sampled from every patient at the time of active disease. Ficoll-Hypaque density gradient centrifugation was used to isolate bone marrow mononuclear cells. CD138-negative cells were obtained by negative selection after labeling with CD138 magnetic microbeads on a MACS separator, removing myeloma plasma cells. The purity of the isolated cells was checked by flow cytometry with CD138 antibodies on an Attune NxT. TRIzol reagent was used to extract total RNA, and a NanoDrop spectrophotometer was used to quantify the extracted RNA. Paired RNA-seq and IR-seq were performed on the CD138-negative bone marrow sample of each patient. The sample holds many counts of this clonotype. No cognate antigen has been identified for it. No qualities accompany the bases; no much larger clone lies one base away. Study-level results and caveats: Rather than purified T cells, the sorted CD138-negative fraction was a mixed bone marrow immune population. Single-read clonotypes made up about four fifths of clonotypes but about 3.3% of total reads in IR-seq, and over 60% of clonotypes and 35% to 50% of reads in RNA-seq. The correlation between IR-seq and RNA-seq shared clonotype proportions was increased by removal of single-read clonotypes. Compared with RNA-seq, IR-seq captured clonotypes at much greater depth and more reliably, and a smaller IR-seq throughput was enough to identify most of the shared clonotypes.

TCR libraries were built from approximately 0.4 ug RNA with the Immunoverse kit, using molecular barcoded adaptors covering alpha/delta and beta/gamma chains. The same RNA used for transcriptome sequencing was used for TCR library preparation. Sequencing of TCR libraries was carried out on an Illumina HiSeq 4000 with 2 x 150 cycles. Per the authors' processing: With MiXCR, TCR reads were aligned to human V, D, J and C references and assembled into CDR3 clonotypes, with quality filtering and error correction included. The tcR package in R was used for analysis of clonotype counts and gene usage diversity. For inspection of raw mapping reads, RNA-seq reads were mapped by STAR aligner version 2.5.3a onto GRCh37 of the human genome. To test how sequencing depth affected the clonotypes detected, IR-seq fastq files were randomly downsampled with Seqtk 1.3. Using fastp trimming at Q25 and MiXCR clonotype assembly, TCRdb reanalyzed the public sequencing data and kept in-frame beta chains. All rows with the same CDR3 protein become a single entry with the most common DNA and genes. The V and J calls reflect TCRdb's pipeline rather than the authors' work. In this sample the table shows roughly 41,000 distinct CDR3 sequences, roughly 13% of which occur a single time. Less than 40% of the sample goes to the ten largest clones.

V lost 5 bases and J lost 7 bases, and the count of bases not matched to a germline gene is 12. The germline V gene gives CDR1 as SQVTM and CDR2 as ANQGSEA. The CDR3 runs 15 amino acids, cysteine and phenylalanine included. The DNA shown is the 45-base CDR3, in frame from base 1. Material: a population of CD138-negative cells sorted from bone marrow. The sample's cell subset or site label, in plain terms: bone marrow mononuclear cells depleted of CD138+ plasma/myeloma cells by negative magnetic selection. The source of this sequence is a donor at least 40 years old with multiple myeloma. The chain was built from TRBV29-1 and TRBJ2-7, with TRBD1 identical over 12 junction bases. The CDR3 sequence is CSVSTGTGGPREQYF. The base sequence is TGCAGCGTTTCTACCGGGACAGGGGGCCCTCGGGAGCAGTACTTC.